This T cell receptor beta chain stems from a study of T cell repertoires in cytomegalovirus infection. Whole-study context: Matching HLA type and CMV infection were both indicated by public TCR beta signatures.

J gave up 6 bases and V 5 bases, and 3 bases lay outside the gene matches. Germline CDR1 is SEHNR and CDR2 is FQNEAQ (reference sequence). CDR3 length: 13 amino acids. In TCRdb, the reads were re-called with MiXCR into one record per CDR3 protein. Of 510,000 or so distinct CDR3 sequences listed, 26% are singletons. Comments on this clonotype: Antigen unknown.

Study outcomes and limitations: Based on cumulative public TCR beta family frequency, carriers of CMV plus the relevant HLA were identified. The ex vivo response was dominated by HLA-C-restricted CMV-specific TCR beta clonotypes.

This TCR came from a human donor in good health (CMV status not recorded). Some clones in this sample may be carry-over from other donors' samples. What was sequenced was PBMCs. The chain combines TRBV7-9 with TRBJ2-7, with TRBD1 matching over 11 bases. The CDR3 loop reads CASSIGTGGEQYF. DNA of the CDR3: TGTGCCAGCAGCATTGGGACAGGGGGCGAGCAGTACTTC.